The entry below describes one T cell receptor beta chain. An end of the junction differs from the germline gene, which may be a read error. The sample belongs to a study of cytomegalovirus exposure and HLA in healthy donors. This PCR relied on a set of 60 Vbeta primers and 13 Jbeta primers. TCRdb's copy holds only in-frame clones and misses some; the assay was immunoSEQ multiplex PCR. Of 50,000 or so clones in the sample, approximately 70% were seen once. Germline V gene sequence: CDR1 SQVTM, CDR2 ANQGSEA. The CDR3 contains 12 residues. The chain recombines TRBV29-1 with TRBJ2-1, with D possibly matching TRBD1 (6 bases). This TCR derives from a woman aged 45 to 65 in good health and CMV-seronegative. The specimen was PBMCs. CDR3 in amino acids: CDPDRNRGEQFF. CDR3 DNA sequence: TGTGACCCTGACAGGAATCGCGGTGAGCAGTTCTTC.